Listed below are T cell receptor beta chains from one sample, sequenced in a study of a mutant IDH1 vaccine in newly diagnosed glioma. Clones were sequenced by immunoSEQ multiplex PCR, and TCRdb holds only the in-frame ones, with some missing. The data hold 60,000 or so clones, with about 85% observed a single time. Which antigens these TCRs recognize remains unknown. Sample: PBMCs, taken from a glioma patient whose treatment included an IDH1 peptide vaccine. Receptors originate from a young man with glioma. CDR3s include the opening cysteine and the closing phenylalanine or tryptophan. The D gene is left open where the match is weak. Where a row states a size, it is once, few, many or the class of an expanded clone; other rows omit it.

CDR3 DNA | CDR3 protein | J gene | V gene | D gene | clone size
TGTGCCAGCCGATTGCAGGGGCCAAGCTACGAGCAGTACTTC | CASRLQGPSYEQYF | TRBJ2-7 | TRBV13 | - | -
TGTGCCAGCAGCGGTTTTCCGGGGTTCACTGAAGCTTTCTTT | CASSGFPGFTEAFF | TRBJ1-1 | TRBV2 | - | -
TGTGCCAGCAGTGAATTAGCGCGGGAGACCCAGTACTTC | CASSELARETQYF | TRBJ2-5 | TRBV25-1 | - | -
TGTGCCAGCAGCCTAAACAGGGATTCACCCCTCCACTTT | CASSLNRDSPLHF | TRBJ1-6 | TRBV7-9 | - | -
TGTGCCAGCAGCACTACCTGGGGAACTGAAGCTTTCTTT | CASSTTWGTEAFF | TRBJ1-1 | TRBV14 | - | -
TGTGCCAGCAGCTTACCGGGGACTAGCGGGGGGCTAAACACCGGGGAGCTGTTTTTT | CASSLPGTSGGLNTGELFF | TRBJ2-2 | TRBV7-2 | TRBD2 | -
TGTGCCAGCAGCTTGACAGGGTTCTACGAGCAGTACTTC | CASSLTGFYEQYF | TRBJ2-7 | TRBV5-5 | - | once
TGTGCCAGCAGCTTGTGGGGTTGGGAGCAGTACTTC | CASSLWGWEQYF | TRBJ2-7 | TRBV5-4 | - | -
TGTGCCAGCTCACCAACGGTCTCCTACGAGCAGTACTTC | CASSPTVSYEQYF | TRBJ2-7 | TRBV18 | - | once
TGCGCCAGCAGCTTGGCAGGGGGCAACACCGGGGAGCTGTTTTTT | CASSLAGGNTGELFF | TRBJ2-2 | TRBV5-1 | TRBD1 | -
TGTGCCTGGAAAACTAGCGGGGGGCACTCCTACGAGCAGTACTTC | CAWKTSGGHSYEQYF | TRBJ2-7 | TRBV30 | TRBD2 | -
TGTGCCAGCCGGGGGGGCACAGATACGCAGTATTTT | CASRGGTDTQYF | TRBJ2-3 | TRBV7-9 | TRBD2 | -
TGTGCCAGCTCACCAGTCGGCAGCTACGAGCAGTACTTC | CASSPVGSYEQYF | TRBJ2-7 | TRBV18 | - | -
TGTGCCAGCAGTGAAGGGGGGGGTGCAGATACGCAGTATTTT | CASSEGGGADTQYF | TRBJ2-3 | TRBV6-1 | TRBD2 | -
TGTGCCAGCAGCCCCCGGAGCTCCTATAATTCACCCCTCCACTTT | CASSPRSSYNSPLHF | TRBJ1-6 | TRBV7-9 | - | -
TGTGCCAGCAGTCGAACCGCAGGGGCCGCCGGGGAGCTGTTTTTT | CASSRTAGAAGELFF | TRBJ2-2 | TRBV7-9 | - | -
TGTGCCAGTAGCGACACCCGGAGAAAGGGCTACACCTTC | CASSDTRRKGYTF | TRBJ1-2 | TRBV19 | - | -
TGTGCCAGCAGTCGGGGGCATGGAAACACCATATATTTT | CASSRGHGNTIYF | TRBJ1-3 | TRBV6-5 | - | -
TGCGCCAGCAGCTTCGGGGGCGGCTACACCTTC | CASSFGGGYTF | TRBJ1-2 | TRBV5-1 | - | -
TGTGCCAGCAGCTTTGCGGAAACCTACGAGCAGTACTTC | CASSFAETYEQYF | TRBJ2-7 | TRBV7-9 | - | -
TGCAGCGTGGGGGTTCTCAAGAGGGACTATGGCTACACCTTC | CSVGVLKRDYGYTF | TRBJ1-2 | TRBV29-1 | - | once
TGTGCCAGCAGTGACTCGACAGGGGGCTCTGGGGCCAACGTCCTGACTTTC | CASSDSTGGSGANVLTF | TRBJ2-6 | TRBV6-4 | TRBD1 | -
TGTGCCAGTAGTATACCCAATCAGCCCCAGCATTTT | CASSIPNQPQHF | TRBJ1-5 | TRBV19 | - | few
TGTGCCAGCAGTGAAGGGCACTATGGCTACACCTTC | CASSEGHYGYTF | TRBJ1-2 | TRBV25-1 | - | -
TGCAGCGTTGCAGGGGTAAACTATGGCTACACCTTC | CSVAGVNYGYTF | TRBJ1-2 | TRBV29-1 | - | -
TGCGCCAGCAGCCCCTACAGGGAGAGTTACACTGAAGCTTTCTTT | CASSPYRESYTEAFF | TRBJ1-1 | TRBV5-1 | - | few
TGCGCCAGCAGCCGGAGCCGACAGGGGAAAAAGGCCTATGGCTACACCTTC | CASSRSRQGKKAYGYTF | TRBJ1-2 | TRBV4-1 | TRBD1 | -
TGTGCCATCAGTGAGGGTGCCCTAAGCAATCAGCCCCAGCATTTT | CAISEGALSNQPQHF | TRBJ1-5 | TRBV10-3 | - | -
TGCAGCGTTGATTTTCTGTTTAGGGCAGATACGCAGTATTTT | CSVDFLFRADTQYF | TRBJ2-3 | TRBV29-1 | - | -
TGCGCCAGCAGCTTGGTCGACAGGCAAGGCTACACCTTC | CASSLVDRQGYTF | TRBJ1-2 | TRBV5-1 | - | -
TGTGCCAGCAGTTTACGAACTCGGGACACCAAGCCCTACGAGCAGTACTTC | CASSLRTRDTKPYEQYF | TRBJ2-7 | TRBV27 | - | -
TGTGCCAGCAGAGACCCAACTAACTATGGCTACACCTTC | CASRDPTNYGYTF | TRBJ1-2 | TRBV6-5 | - | -
TGTGCCAGCAGTGGGGACACCGGGGAGCTGTTTTTT | CASSGDTGELFF | TRBJ2-2 | TRBV6-5 | - | -
TGTGCCAGCAGTGAAATGGGCAGGGCTATCTCCTACAATGAGCAGTTCTTC | CASSEMGRAISYNEQFF | TRBJ2-1 | TRBV2 | - | -
TGCAGCGTCCAAAAAACAAGCAACTATGGCTACACCTTC | CSVQKTSNYGYTF | TRBJ1-2 | TRBV29-1 | - | -
TGTGCCACCAGCCTAGGTCGGGACAAACAAAACATTCAGTACTTC | CATSLGRDKQNIQYF | TRBJ2-4 | TRBV15 | - | -
TGTGCCAGCAGCCTTCGGGACAGCAACACAGATACGCAGTATTTT | CASSLRDSNTDTQYF | TRBJ2-3 | TRBV4-2 | TRBD1 | -
TGTGCCAGCAGCTTACAGGGTTCCGGTGGGGCCAACGTCCTGACTTTC | CASSLQGSGGANVLTF | TRBJ2-6 | TRBV7-6 | - | -